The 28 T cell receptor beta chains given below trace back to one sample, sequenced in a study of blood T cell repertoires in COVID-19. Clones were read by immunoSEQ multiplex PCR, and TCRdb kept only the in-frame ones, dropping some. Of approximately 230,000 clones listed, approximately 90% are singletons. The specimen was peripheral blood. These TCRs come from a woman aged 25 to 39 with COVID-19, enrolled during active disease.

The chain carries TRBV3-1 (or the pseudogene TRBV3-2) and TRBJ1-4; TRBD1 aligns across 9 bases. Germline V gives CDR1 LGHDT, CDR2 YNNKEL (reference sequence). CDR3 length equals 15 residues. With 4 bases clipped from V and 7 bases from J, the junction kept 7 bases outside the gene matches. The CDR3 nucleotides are TGTGCCAGCAGCCTCAAGGGACAGGGTACTGAAAAACTGTTTTTT. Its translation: CASSLKGQGTEKLFF.

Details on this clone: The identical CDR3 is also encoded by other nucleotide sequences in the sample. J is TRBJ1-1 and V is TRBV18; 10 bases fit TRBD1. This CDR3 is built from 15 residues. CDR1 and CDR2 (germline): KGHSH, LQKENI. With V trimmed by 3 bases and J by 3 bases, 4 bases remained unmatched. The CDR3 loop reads CASSPRTGGDTEAFF. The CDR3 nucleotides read TGTGCCAGCTCACCCCGGACAGGGGGGGACACTGAAGCTTTCTTT.

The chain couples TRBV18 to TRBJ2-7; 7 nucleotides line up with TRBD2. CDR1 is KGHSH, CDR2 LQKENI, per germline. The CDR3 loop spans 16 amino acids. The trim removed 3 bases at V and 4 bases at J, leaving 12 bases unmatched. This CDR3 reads CASSPTRGGTRYEQYF. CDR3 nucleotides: TGTGCCAGCTCACCCACCCGGGGAGGGACCAGGTACGAGCAGTACTTC. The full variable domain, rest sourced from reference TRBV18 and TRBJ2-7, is NAGVMQNPRHLVRRRGQEARLRCSPMKGHSHVYWYRQLPEEGLKFMVYLQKENIIDESGMPKERFSAEFPKEGPSILRIQQVVRGDSAAYFCASSPTRGGTRYEQYFGPGTRLTVT.

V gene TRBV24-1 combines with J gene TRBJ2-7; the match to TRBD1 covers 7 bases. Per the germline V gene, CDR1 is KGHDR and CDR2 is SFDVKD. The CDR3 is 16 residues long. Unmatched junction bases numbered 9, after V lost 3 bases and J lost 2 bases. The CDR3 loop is CATSDLAGTATYEQYV. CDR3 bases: TGTGCCACCAGTGATCTCGCAGGGACAGCGACCTACGAGCAGTACGTC.

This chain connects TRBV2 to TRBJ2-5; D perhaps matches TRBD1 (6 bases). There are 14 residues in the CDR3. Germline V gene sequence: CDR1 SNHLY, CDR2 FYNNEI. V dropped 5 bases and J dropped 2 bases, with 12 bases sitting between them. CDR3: CASSPWTVQETQYF. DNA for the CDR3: TGTGCCAGCAGTCCCTGGACAGTACAAGAGACCCAGTACTTC.

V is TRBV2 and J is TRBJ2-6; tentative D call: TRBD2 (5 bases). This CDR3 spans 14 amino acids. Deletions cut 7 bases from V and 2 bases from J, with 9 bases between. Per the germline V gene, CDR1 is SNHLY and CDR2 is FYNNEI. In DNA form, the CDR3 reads TGTGCCAGCAAGGACGGGGCTGGGGCCAACGTCCTGACTTTC. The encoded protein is CASKDGAGANVLTF. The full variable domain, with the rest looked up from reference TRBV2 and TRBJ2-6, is EPEVTQTPSHQVTQMGQEVILRCVPISNHLYFYWYRQILGQKVEFLVSFYNNEISEKSEIFDDQFSVERPDGSNFTLKIRSTKLEDSAMYFCASKDGAGANVLTFGAGSRLTVL.

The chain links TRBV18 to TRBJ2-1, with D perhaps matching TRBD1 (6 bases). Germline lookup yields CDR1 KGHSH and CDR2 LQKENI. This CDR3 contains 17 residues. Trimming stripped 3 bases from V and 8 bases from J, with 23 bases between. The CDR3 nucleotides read TGTGCCAGCTCACCGCTCCTTCAGACAGGAACTTCTGATGAGCAGTTCTTC. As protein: CASSPLLQTGTSDEQFF.

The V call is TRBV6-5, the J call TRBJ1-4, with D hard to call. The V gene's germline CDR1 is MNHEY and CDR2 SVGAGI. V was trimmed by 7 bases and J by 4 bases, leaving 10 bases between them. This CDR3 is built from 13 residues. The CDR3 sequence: CASTSGFNEKLFF. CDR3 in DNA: TGTGCCAGCACGAGCGGATTTAATGAAAAACTGTTTTTT.

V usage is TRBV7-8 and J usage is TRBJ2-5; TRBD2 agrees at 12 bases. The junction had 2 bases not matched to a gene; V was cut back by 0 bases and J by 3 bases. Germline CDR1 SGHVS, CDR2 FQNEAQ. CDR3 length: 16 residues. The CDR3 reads CASSLALAGGEETQYF. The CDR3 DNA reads TGTGCCAGCAGCTTAGCGCTAGCGGGAGGGGAAGAGACCCAGTACTTC.

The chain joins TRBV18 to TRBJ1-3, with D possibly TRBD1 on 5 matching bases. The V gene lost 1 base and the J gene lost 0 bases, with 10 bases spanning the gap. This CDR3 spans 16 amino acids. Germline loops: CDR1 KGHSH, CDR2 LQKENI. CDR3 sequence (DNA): TGTGCCAGCTCACCACAAAGGGGATACTCTGGAAACACCATATATTTT. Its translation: CASSPQRGYSGNTIYF. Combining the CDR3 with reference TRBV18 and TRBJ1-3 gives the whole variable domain NAGVMQNPRHLVRRRGQEARLRCSPMKGHSHVYWYRQLPEEGLKFMVYLQKENIIDESGMPKERFSAEFPKEGPSILRIQQVVRGDSAAYFCASSPQRGYSGNTIYFGEGSWLTVV.

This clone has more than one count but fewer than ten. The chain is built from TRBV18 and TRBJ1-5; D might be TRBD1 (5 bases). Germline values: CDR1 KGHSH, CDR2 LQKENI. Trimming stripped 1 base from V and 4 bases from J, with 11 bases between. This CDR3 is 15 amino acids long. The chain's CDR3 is CASSPQGNGNQPQHF. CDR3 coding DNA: TGTGCCAGCTCACCACAGGGGAACGGAAATCAGCCCCAGCATTTT.

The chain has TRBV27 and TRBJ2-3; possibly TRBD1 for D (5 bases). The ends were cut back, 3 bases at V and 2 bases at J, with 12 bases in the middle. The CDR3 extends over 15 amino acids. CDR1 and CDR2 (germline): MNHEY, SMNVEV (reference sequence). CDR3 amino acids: CASSLGRALTDTQYF. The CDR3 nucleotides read TGTGCCAGCAGTTTGGGCAGGGCACTCACAGATACGCAGTATTTT.

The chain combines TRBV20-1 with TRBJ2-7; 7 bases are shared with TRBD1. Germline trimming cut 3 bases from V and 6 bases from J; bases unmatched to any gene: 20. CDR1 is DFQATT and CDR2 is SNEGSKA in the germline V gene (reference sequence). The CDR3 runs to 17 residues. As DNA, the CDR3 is TGCAGTGCTAGTCGCGACAGGGCAACGGGCGTTCGATCCGAGCAGTACGTC. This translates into CSASRDRATGVRSEQYV.

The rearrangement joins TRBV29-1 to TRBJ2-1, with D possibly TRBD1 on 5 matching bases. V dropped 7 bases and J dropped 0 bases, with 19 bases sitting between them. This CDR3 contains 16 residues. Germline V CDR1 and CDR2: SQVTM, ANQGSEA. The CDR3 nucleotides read TGCAGCGCCTACCCAGGGCTTTATAGCTCCTACAATGAGCAGTTCTTC. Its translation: CSAYPGLYSSYNEQFF.

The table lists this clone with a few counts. The CDR3 region has the DNA TGCGCCAGCAGCCAAGACGACAGGGGAATTCAGCCCCAGCATTTT. Protein: CASSQDDRGIQPQHF. V gene TRBV4-1 combines with J gene TRBJ1-5, with 8 bases that match TRBD1. The junction had 4 bases not matched to a gene; V was cut back by 0 bases and J by 6 bases. Germline CDR1 reads MGHRA; CDR2 reads YSYEKL. The CDR3 is made up of 15 amino acids.

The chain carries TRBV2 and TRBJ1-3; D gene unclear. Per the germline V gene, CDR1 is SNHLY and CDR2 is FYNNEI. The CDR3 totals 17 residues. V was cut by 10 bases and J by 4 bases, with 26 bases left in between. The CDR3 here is CATSPQAAVGPGNTIYF. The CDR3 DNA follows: TGTGCCACCTCCCCCCAAGCGGCGGTAGGTCCCGGAAACACCATATATTTT.

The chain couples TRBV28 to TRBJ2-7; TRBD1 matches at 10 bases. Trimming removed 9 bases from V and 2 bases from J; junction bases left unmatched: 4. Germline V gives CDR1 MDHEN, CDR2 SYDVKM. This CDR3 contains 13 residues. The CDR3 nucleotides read TGTGCCAGTTTGGGACAGGGGACCTACGAGCAGTACTTC. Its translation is CASLGQGTYEQYF.

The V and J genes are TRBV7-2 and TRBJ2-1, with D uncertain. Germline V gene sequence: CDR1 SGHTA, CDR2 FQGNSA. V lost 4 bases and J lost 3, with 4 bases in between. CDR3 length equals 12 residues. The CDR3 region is CASSSHYNEQFF. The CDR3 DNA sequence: TGTGCCAGCAGCTCCCACTACAATGAGCAGTTCTTC.

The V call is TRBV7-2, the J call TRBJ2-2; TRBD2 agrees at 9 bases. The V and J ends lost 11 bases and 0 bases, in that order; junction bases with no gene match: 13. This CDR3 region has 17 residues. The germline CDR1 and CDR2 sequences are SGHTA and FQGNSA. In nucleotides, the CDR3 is TGTGCCTCGCCTGTGGCGGGGGGGTACCCGAACACCGGGGAGCTGTTTTTT. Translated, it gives CASPVAGGYPNTGELFF.

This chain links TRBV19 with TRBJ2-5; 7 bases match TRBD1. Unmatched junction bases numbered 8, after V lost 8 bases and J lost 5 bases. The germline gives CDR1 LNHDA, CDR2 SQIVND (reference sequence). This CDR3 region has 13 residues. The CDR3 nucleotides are TGTGCCAGTGGACCACAGGGGTGGGAGACCCAGTACTTC. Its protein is CASGPQGWETQYF.

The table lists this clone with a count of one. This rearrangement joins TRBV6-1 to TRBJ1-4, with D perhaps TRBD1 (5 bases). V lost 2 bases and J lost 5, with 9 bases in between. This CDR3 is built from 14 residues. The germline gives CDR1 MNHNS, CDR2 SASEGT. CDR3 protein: CASSEKGENEKLFF. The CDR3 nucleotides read TGTGCCAGCAGTGAAAAAGGGGAAAATGAAAAACTGTTTTTT.

Here the CDR3 reads CASSQAGTGLSPLHF. The DNA for the CDR3 is TGCGCCAGCAGCCAAGCCGGGACAGGGCTTTCACCCCTCCACTTT. V gene TRBV4-1 combines with J gene TRBJ1-6, with 9 nucleotides matching TRBD1. The CDR3 runs to 15 residues. V lost 1 base to trimming and J lost 9 bases; unmatched junction nucleotides: 4. The germline CDR1 and CDR2 sequences are MGHRA and YSYEKL.

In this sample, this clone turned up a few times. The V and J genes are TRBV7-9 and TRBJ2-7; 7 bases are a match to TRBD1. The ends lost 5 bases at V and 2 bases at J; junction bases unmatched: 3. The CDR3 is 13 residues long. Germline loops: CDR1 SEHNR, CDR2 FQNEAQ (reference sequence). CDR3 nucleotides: TGTGCCAGCAGCGGACAGGAAACCTACGAGCAGTACGTC. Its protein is CASSGQETYEQYV.

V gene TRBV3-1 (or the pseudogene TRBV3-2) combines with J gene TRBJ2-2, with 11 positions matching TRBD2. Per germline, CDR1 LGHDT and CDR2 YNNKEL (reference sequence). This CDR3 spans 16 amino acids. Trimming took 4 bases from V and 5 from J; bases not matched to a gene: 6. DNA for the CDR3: TGTGCCAGCAGCCGAATTAGCGGGAGGGGGACCGGGGAGCTGTTTTTT. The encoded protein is CASSRISGRGTGELFF.

The CDR3 sequence: CASSLVLSSGNEQFF. In nucleotides, the CDR3 is TGTGCCAGCAGCTTAGTTTTGTCTAGCGGAAATGAGCAGTTCTTC. V is TRBV7-6 and J is TRBJ2-1; 7 bases line up with TRBD2. The CDR3 is 15 residues long. Germline V gene lookup returns CDR1 SGHVS and CDR2 FNYEAQ. The V and J ends lost 1 base and 7 bases, in that order; junction bases with no gene match: 7. Together with reference TRBV7-6 and TRBJ2-1, the CDR3 gives the full variable domain: GAGVSQSPRYKVTKRGQDVALRCDPISGHVSLYWYRQALGQGPEFLTYFNYEAQQDKSGLPNDRFSAERPEGSISTLTIQRTEQRDSAMYRCASSLVLSSGNEQFFGPGTRLTVL.

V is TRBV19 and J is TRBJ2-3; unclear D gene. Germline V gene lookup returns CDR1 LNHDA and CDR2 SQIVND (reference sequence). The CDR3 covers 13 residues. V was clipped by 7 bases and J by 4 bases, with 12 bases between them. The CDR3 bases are TGTGCCAGTACTAACAGTGTCGCAGATACGCAGTATTTT. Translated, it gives CASTNSVADTQYF.

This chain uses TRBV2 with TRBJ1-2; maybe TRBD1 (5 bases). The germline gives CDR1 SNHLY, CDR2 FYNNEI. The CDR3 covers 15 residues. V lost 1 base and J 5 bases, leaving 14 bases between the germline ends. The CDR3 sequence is CASSEVLAGQYGYTF. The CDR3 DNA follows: TGTGCCAGCAGTGAAGTTCTGGCAGGGCAATATGGCTACACCTTC.

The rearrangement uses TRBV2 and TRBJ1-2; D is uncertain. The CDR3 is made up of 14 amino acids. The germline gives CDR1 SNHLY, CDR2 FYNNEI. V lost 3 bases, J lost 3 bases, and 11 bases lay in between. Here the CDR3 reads CASSELGYDYGYTF. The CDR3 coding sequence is TGTGCCAGCAGTGAGCTCGGGTATGACTATGGCTACACCTTC.